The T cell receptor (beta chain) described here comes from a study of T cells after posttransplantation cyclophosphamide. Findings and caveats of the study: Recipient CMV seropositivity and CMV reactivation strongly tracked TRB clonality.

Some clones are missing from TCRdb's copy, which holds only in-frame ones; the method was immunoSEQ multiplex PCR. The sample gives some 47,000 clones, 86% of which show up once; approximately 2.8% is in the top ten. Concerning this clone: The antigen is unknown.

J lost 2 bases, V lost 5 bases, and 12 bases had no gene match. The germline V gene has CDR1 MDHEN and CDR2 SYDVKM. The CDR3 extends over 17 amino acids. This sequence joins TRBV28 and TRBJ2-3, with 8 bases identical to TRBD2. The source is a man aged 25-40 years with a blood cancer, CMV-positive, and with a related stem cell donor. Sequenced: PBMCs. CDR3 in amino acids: CASSPLLRREVTDTQYF. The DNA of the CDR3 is TGTGCCAGCAGTCCCCTTCTTCGGCGGGAGGTCACAGATACGCAGTATTTT.